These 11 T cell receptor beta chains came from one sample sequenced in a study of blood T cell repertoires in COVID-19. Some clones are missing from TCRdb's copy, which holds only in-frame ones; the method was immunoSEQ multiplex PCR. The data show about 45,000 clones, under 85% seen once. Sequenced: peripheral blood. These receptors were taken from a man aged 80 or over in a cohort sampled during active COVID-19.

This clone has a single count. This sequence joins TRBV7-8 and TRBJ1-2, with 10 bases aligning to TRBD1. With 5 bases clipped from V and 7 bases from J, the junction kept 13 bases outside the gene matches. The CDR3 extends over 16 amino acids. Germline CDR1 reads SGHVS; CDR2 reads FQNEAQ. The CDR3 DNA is TGTGCCAGCAGCCCGGGACAGGGGTCATGGGGTAGTGGCTACACCTTC. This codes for CASSPGQGSWGSGYTF.

CDR3 bases: TGTGCCAGCAGTCCGACAGGGGGAACCGGGGAGCTGTTTTTT. This gives the protein CASSPTGGTGELFF. The chain joins TRBV14 to TRBJ2-2, with 9 nucleotides matching TRBD1. Germline trimming cut 6 bases from V and 5 bases from J; bases unmatched to any gene: 4. CDR1 SGHDN and CDR2 FVKESK come from the germline V gene. This CDR3 has 14 amino acids.

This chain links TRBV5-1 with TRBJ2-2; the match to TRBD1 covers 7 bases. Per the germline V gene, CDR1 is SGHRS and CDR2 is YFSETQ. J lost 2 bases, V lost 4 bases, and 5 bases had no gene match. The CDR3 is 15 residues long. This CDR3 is CASSVGGFNTGELFF. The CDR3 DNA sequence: TGCGCCAGCAGCGTAGGGGGCTTTAACACCGGGGAGCTGTTTTTT. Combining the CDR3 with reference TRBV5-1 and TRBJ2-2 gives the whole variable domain KAGVTQTPRYLIKTRGQQVTLSCSPISGHRSVSWYQQTPGQGLQFLFEYFSETQRNKGNFPGRFSGRQFSNSRSEMNVSTLELGDSALYLCASSVGGFNTGELFFGEGSRLTVL.

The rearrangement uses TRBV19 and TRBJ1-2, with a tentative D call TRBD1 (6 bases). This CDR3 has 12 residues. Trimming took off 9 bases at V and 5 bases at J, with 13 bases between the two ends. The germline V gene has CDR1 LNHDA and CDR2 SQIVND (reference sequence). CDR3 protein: CASKGDGYGYTF. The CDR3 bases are TGTGCCAGCAAGGGGGATGGTTATGGCTACACCTTC.

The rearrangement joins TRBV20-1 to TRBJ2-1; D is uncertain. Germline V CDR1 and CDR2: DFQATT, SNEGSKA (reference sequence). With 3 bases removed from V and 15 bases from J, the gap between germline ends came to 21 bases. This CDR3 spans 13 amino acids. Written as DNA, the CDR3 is TGCAGTGCTAGTAGTAGCCGAGCGCGTTACTCGTTCTTC. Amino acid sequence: CSASSSRARYSFF.

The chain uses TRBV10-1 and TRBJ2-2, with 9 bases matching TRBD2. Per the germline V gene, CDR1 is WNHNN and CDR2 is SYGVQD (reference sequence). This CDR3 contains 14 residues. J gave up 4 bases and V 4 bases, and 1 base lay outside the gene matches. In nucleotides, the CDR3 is TGCGCCAGCAGTGCGCGGGGGGGCACCGGGGAGCTGTTTTTT. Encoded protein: CASSARGGTGELFF.

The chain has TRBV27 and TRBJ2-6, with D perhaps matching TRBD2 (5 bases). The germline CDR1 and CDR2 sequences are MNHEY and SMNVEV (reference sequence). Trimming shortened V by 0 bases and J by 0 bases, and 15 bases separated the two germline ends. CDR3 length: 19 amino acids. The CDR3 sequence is CASSLSRASLGSGANVLTF. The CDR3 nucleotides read TGTGCCAGCAGTTTATCGAGGGCTAGCCTAGGCTCTGGGGCCAACGTCCTGACTTTC.

Here the CDR3 reads CASSLGGYSDHNEQFF. The CDR3 region has the DNA TGTGCCAGCAGCTTGGGAGGCTACTCGGATCACAATGAGCAGTTCTTC. The chain couples TRBV5-6 to TRBJ2-1; D is ambiguous. Germline V lookup: CDR1 SGHDT, CDR2 YYEEEE. Trimming took 0 bases from V and 5 from J, leaving 15 bases between them. CDR3 length equals 16 residues.

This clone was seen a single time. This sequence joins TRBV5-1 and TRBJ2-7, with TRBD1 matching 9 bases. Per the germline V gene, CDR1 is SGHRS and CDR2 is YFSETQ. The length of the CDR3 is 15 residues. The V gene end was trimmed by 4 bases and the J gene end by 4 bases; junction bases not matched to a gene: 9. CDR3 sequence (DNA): TGCGCCAGCAGCCAAGAAGCACAGGGGGCATACGAGCAGTACTTC. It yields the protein CASSQEAQGAYEQYF.

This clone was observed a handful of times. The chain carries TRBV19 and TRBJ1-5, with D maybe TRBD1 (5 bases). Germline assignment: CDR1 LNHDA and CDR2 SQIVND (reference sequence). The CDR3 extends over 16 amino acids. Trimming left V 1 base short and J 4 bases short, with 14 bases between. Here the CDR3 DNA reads TGTGCCAGTAGTATAGTAAAAGGGGCAGGAAATCAGCCCCAGCATTTT. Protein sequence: CASSIVKGAGNQPQHF.

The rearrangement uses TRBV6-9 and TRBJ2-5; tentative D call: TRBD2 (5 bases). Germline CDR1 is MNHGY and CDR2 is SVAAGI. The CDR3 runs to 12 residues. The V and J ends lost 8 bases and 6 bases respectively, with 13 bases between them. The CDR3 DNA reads TGTGCCAGCGGCCGGAGGTTGAAGACCCAGTACTTC. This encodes CASGRRLKTQYF.